The next 6 T cell receptor beta chains were all read from a single sample in a study of post-analysis software for immune sequencing data. Their antigen targets remain unknown. Unique molecular identifiers were built into the TCR beta cDNA libraries. TCRdb re-derived calls from the PCR reads in MiXCR, one entry per CDR3 protein. Of hundreds of thousands of distinct CDR3 sequences listed, 59% are singletons. Study results and limitations: The five TRBV segments detected at higher frequency in patients than in controls included TRBV5-6, TRBV5-1 and TRBV20-1.

Material: blood. Receptors were obtained from a girl aged 2 to 9 with multiple sclerosis.

This chain uses TRBV12-3 or TRBV12-4 with TRBJ2-5, with TRBD1 matching over 9 bases. The CDR3 runs 15 residues. Unmatched junction bases numbered 2, after V lost 2 bases and J lost 1 base. The CDR3 spells CASSLTGGLQETQYF. The CDR3 DNA reads TGTGCCAGCAGTTTAACAGGGGGCCTCCAAGAGACCCAGTACTTC.

This chain connects TRBV5-1 to TRBJ1-6; D call uncertain. This CDR3 contains 14 residues. CDR1 SGHRS and CDR2 YFSETQ come from the germline V gene. The V gene lost 3 bases and the J gene lost 5 bases, with 9 bases spanning the gap. The chain's CDR3 is CASSSVGDNSPLHF. In nucleotides, the CDR3 is TGCGCCAGCAGCTCGGTCGGCGATAATTCACCCCTCCACTTT.

The chain recombines TRBV7-2 with TRBJ2-3, with 10 bases identical to TRBD2. Germline loops: CDR1 SGHTA, CDR2 FQGNSA. V trimming: 4 bases; J trimming: 5 bases; junction bases outside the gene matches: 9. The CDR3 totals 16 residues. CDR3 in DNA: TGTGCCAGCAGCTCAAGCCTAGCGGGAGTCGGAGATACGCAGTATTTT. It encodes CASSSSLAGVGDTQYF. Combining the CDR3 with reference TRBV7-2 and TRBJ2-3 gives the whole variable domain GAGVSQSPSNKVTEKGKDVELRCDPISGHTALYWYRQSLGQGLEFLIYFQGNSAPDKSGLPSDRFSAERTGGSVSTLTIQRTQQEDSAVYLCASSSSLAGVGDTQYFGPGTRLTVL.

The genes are TRBV9 and TRBJ2-7; possibly TRBD1 for D (5 bases). TRBJ2-5 matches the DNA end more closely, so the J call is doubtful. This CDR3 spans 12 amino acids. Germline V CDR1 and CDR2: SGDLS, YYNGEE. Here the CDR3 DNA reads TGTGCCAGCAGCGCGGCAGGGGAGACCCAGTACTTC. Residues: CASSAAGETQYF.

Notes on this clonotype: Since a much larger clone is just one base distant, this may be a read error. The chain carries TRBV2 and TRBJ2-1; the D gene is possibly TRBD2 (6 bases). CDR1 and CDR2 (germline): SNHLY, FYNNEI. CDR3 size: 14 residues. CDR3 nucleotides: TGTGTCAGCAGTGTGGGAGGCTCCTACAATGAGCAGTTCTTC. This translates into CVSSVGGSYNEQFF.

This clonotype was detected only a few times. J is TRBJ2-3 and V is TRBV25-1; 10 bases are shared with TRBD1. The CDR3 extends over 16 amino acids. Germline CDR1 and CDR2: MGHDK and SYGVNS. Trimming at V came to 4 bases and at J to 2 bases, leaving 6 bases not matched to a gene. CDR3 in amino acids: CASSGHRQGATDTQYF. CDR3 coding DNA: TGTGCCAGCAGTGGGCACAGACAGGGGGCCACAGATACGCAGTATTTT.